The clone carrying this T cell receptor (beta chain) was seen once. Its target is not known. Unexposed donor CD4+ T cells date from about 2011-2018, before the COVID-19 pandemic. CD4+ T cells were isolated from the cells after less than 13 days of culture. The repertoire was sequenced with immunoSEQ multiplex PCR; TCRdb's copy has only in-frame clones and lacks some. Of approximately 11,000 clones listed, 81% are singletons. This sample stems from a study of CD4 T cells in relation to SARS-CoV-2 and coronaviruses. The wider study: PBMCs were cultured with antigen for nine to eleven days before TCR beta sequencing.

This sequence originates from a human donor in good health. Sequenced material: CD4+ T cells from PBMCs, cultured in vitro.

The CDR3 DNA reads TGTGCCAGCAGTTTAAAAGTAGCTGGGGAGCAGTACTTC. It encodes CASSLKVAGEQYF. This chain links TRBV12-3 or TRBV12-4 with TRBJ2-7; the D is unclear. CDR3 length: 13 amino acids. V lost 2 bases and J lost 7, with 12 bases in between.